This TCR beta chain stems from a study of blood T cells in healthy people across ages. General observations from the study: Fewer expanded clones and more diversity marked long-lived versus aged donors.

In germline, CDR1 is LGHNA, CDR2 YSLEER. V lost 3 bases, J lost 1 base, and 15 bases lay in between. The CDR3 sequence is 16 residues long. The authors ran a second PCR of roughly 6 to 11 cycles using a sample-barcoded 5' primer and a J-beta primer mix. Every cDNA molecule bore a tag from a template-switch adaptor containing 12 random nucleotides. TCRdb reprocessed the 5' RACE reads with MiXCR, giving one entry per CDR3 protein. The table lists some 1.5 million distinct CDR3 sequences, about 45% of them singletons. This clonotype occurred a few times. Its antigen is as yet unknown. Every donor gave around 10 milliliters of peripheral blood. Extraction yielded at least 6 micrograms of total RNA per sample.

The chain recombines TRBV4-3 with TRBJ1-1; TRBD1 is a possible D gene (6 bases). What was sequenced was blood. This sequence was found in a woman between 18 and 29 years old in good health. CDR3 loop: CASSQDGGRGNTEAFF. For the CDR3, the DNA is TGCGCCAGCAGCCAGGATGGGGGGCGCGGGAACACTGAAGCTTTCTTT.